This T cell receptor (beta chain) is drawn from a study of blood T cell repertoires in COVID-19 (dated by TCRdb to the early 2020s). About the study as a whole: Collaborator samples came from the United States, Italy and Spain and covered acute and convalescent phases of COVID-19. The repertoires were released in a freely available public database intended as a resource for research on the immune response to SARS-CoV-2. Where available, HLA class I and class II types were obtained from metadata supplied by the sample provider rather than from assay-based typing. The material from the prospective study consisted of cDNA or gDNA derived from T cells, B-cell-depleted T cells, or PBMCs. Samples came from the ongoing ImmuneRACE study (first 160 participants) plus 1,254 subjects from 6 global collaborators. The dataset comprised deeply sampled blood TCRbeta repertoires from subjects exposed to, actively infected with, or recovered from COVID-19. A de-identified subject ID, COVID-19 status, age in years and sex were almost always included in the sample metadata.

TCRbeta CDR3 regions were amplified from genomic DNA using the immunoSEQ Assay, a bias-controlled multiplex PCR. In the paper's pipeline: Nucleated cell counts per sample were estimated from amplification of reference gene primers within the assay. To quantify the absolute abundance of each unique TCRbeta CDR3 rearrangement, sequence reads were collapsed and filtered. For each sample, productive Simpson clonality was calculated as the square root of Simpson's diversity index over productive rearrangements. This immuneACCESS table, as held by TCRdb, lists in-frame sequences with V and J called but not all clones. Of the missing ones, under half trace to an unresolved V gene in checked studies; the others have no known cause. V, J and clone size derive from that table, while D and trimming were established from the DNA sequence. This sample is represented by fewer than 85,000 clones; about four fifths of them were singletons. The ten largest clonotypes hold 15% to 20% of the sample.

Collaborating institutions collected whole blood in K2EDTA tubes following their own protocols. For TCRbeta analysis, collaborator samples were shipped as frozen whole blood, as isolated PBMCs, or as DNA extracted from either sample type. Points the paper makes about the study in general: The quantity of clinical and demographic metadata differed by source and by participant and was supplied without curation.

Clipping removes 5 bases from V and 3 bases from J, with 1 as the unmatched junction base count. Looking up the germline V gene yields CDR1 MNHEY and CDR2 SVGAGI. There are 13 amino acids in the CDR3, from cysteine to phenylalanine inclusive. Of the read, only the CDR3 DNA is kept; its 39 bases are in frame from base 1. This clone was seen a single time. This receptor's antigen is unknown. No base-level quality is on record; no much larger clone is a single base apart. The receptor's source is a woman aged 60-75 years with acute or convalescent COVID-19. Sequencing input: peripheral blood. The sequence links TRBV6-5 to TRBJ1-5, with 7 bases aligning to TRBD1. The CDR3 protein: CASSRGLNQPQHF. Read as DNA, the sequence is TGTGCCAGCAGTAGGGGGCTCAATCAGCCCCAGCATTTT.